This T cell receptor beta chain comes out of a study of Ad26.COV2.S vaccination and SARS-CoV-2 variants. Study overall: Dosing was one shot or two shots 56 days apart. Findings and caveats of the study: A substantial breadth of spike-specific CD8+ and CD4+ T cell responses after vaccination has been reported. Possibly, TCR breadth and depth analyses underestimated total T cell responses.

Clones were read by immunoSEQ multiplex PCR, and TCRdb kept only the in-frame ones, dropping some. Among around 250,000 clones listed, 80% to 90% were seen once. Indicated treatment: some 20 received Ad26.COV2.S at low or high dose, single or two shots; 5 received placebo; per-sample allocation not given. Specimen acquisition occurred on day 63 following the initial vaccine or placebo injection. An Ad26 vector expressing Wuhan-strain SARS-CoV-2 spike constituted the vaccine. V lost 7 bases and J 5 bases, leaving 14 bases between the germline ends. CDR3 size: 14 residues. In germline, CDR1 is MNHEY, CDR2 SVGAGI. A word on this clone: What it binds is unknown.

The chain is built from TRBV6-5 and TRBJ1-4; no reliable D call. The sequencing here drew on peripheral blood, taken in a trial of Ad26.COV2.S vaccine versus placebo. This TCR was sampled from a person aged 18-65 years who received the Ad26.COV2.S COVID-19 vaccine or a placebo. In DNA, the CDR3 is TGTGCCAGCAAACGTCAGGCCACAAATGAAAAACTGTTTTTT. Residues: CASKRQATNEKLFF.